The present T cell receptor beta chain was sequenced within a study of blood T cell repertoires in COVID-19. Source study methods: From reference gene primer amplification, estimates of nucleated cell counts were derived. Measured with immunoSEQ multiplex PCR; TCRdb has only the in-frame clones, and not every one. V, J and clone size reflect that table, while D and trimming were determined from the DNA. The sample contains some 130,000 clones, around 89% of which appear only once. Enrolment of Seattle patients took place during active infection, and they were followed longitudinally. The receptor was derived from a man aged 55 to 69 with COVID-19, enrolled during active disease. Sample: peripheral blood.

The CDR3 DNA reads as TGTGCCAGCAGCCGCCGGGGGTTGAACACTGAAGCTTTCTTT. This translates into CASSRRGLNTEAFF. This chain connects TRBV6-5 to TRBJ1-1; possible D gene TRBD1, 5 bases. Between the trimmed V and J ends, which lost 6 bases and 0 bases, there was a span of 11 bases. This CDR3 has 14 amino acids. Germline V gene data show CDR1 as MNHEY and CDR2 as SVGAGI.